The rows below give T cell receptor beta chains drawn from one sample of a study of blood T cell repertoires in COVID-19. Sequenced by immunoSEQ multiplex PCR; TCRdb stores in-frame clones only, minus some. The sample lists around 56,000 clones, roughly 79% occurring once. Input material: peripheral blood. These receptor sequences come from a man aged 60-69 years with acute or convalescent COVID-19. CDR3s include the opening cysteine and the closing phenylalanine or tryptophan. The D gene is left open where the match is weak. The size entry is marked missing in some rows and otherwise reads once, few, many or a size class.

-,TRBJ2-5,few,TRBV28,TGTGCCAGCAGTTTTCGGGGGGAGACCCAGTACTTC,CASSFRGETQYF
-,TRBJ1-3,once,TRBV5-1,TGCGCCAGCAGCAGAACAGGGACGTATCAAGCCTCTGGAAACACCATATATTTT,CASSRTGTYQASGNTIYF
-,TRBJ1-1,-,TRBV6-2/TRBV6-3,TGTGCCAGCAGTCCCCCGACAGGACGAGGGGCTTTCTTT,CASSPPTGRGAFF
TRBD2,TRBJ2-1,-,TRBV6-2/TRBV6-3,TGTGCCAGCAGTTACATTAGCGGGTGGACCTACAATGAGCAGTTCTTC,CASSYISGWTYNEQFF
-,TRBJ1-1,-,TRBV6-5,TGTGCCAGCAGCCGGGTTGGACAGTTCAATGAAGCTTTCTTT,CASSRVGQFNEAFF
-,TRBJ1-6,-,TRBV23-1,TGCGCCAGCAGTCAAATCCGGGTGGCACCCCTCCACTTT,CASSQIRVAPLHF
TRBD2,TRBJ2-1,-,TRBV7-3,TGTGCCAGCAGCCCGGGACTAGCGGGGGTCAATGAGCAGTTCTTC,CASSPGLAGVNEQFF
TRBD1,TRBJ2-5,-,TRBV19,TGTGCCTGTAGTACGACAGGGCAGGGGACCCAGTACTTC,CACSTTGQGTQYF
-,TRBJ2-2,few,TRBV14,TGTGCCAGCAGCGGCGGCTTCGGGACCGGGGAGCTGTTTTTT,CASSGGFGTGELFF
TRBD2,TRBJ2-3,few,TRBV4-2,TGTGCCAGCAGCCAAGGTGCGGGGGTTCGCACAGATACGCAGTATTTT,CASSQGAGVRTDTQYF
-,TRBJ2-7,-,TRBV12-3/TRBV12-4,TGTGCCAGCAGTTTAACTGATTCCTACGAGCAGTACTTC,CASSLTDSYEQYF
TRBD1,TRBJ2-7,-,TRBV6-5,TGTGCCAGCAGTTGGGACAGGGATTCCTACGAGCAGTACTTC,CASSWDRDSYEQYF
-,TRBJ1-1,-,TRBV19,TGTGCCAGTAGCCCTTTTGCCGGGAACACTGAAGCTTTCTTT,CASSPFAGNTEAFF
TRBD1,TRBJ1-5,-,TRBV7-9,TGTGCCAGCAGCTCGACAGGGGATCAGCCCCAGCATTTT,CASSSTGDQPQHF
TRBD2,TRBJ2-7,-,TRBV7-2,TGTGCCAGCAGCTTATTAGGACTAGCGGGGGGGCGCGAGCAGTACTTC,CASSLLGLAGGREQYF
-,TRBJ2-1,-,TRBV5-1,TGCGCCAGCAGCTTGGCCCCAGGGCCGGGTGAGCAGTTCTTC,CASSLAPGPGEQFF
-,TRBJ1-3,-,TRBV30,TGTGCCTGCCTCGTAAGGGGGGGGATTGGAAACACCATATATTTT,CACLVRGGIGNTIYF
-,TRBJ2-1,-,TRBV11-2,TGTGCCAGCAGCGGCATCGCGGGCAGATCCTACAATGAGCAGTTCTTC,CASSGIAGRSYNEQFF
TRBD1,TRBJ1-3,-,TRBV9,TGTGCCAGCAGCGTAGCTACAATGGGACAGTATTCTGGAAACACCATATATTTT,CASSVATMGQYSGNTIYF
-,TRBJ1-2,-,TRBV5-6,TGTGCCAGCAGCTTCGACAGAACCATCTATGGCTACACCTTC,CASSFDRTIYGYTF
-,TRBJ2-7,-,TRBV11-2,TGTGCCAGCAGCACCCCACAGGTCGGAAGGACCTACGAGCAGTACTTC,CASSTPQVGRTYEQYF
-,TRBJ1-2,once,TRBV19,TGTGCCAGCCAAGCCCCGACAGATGGCTACACCTTC,CASQAPTDGYTF
-,TRBJ2-7,-,TRBV19,TGTGCCAGTAGTATAGGGGGGGGGCCGCAATCCTACGAGCAGTACTTC,CASSIGGGPQSYEQYF
-,TRBJ1-2,-,TRBV27,TGTGCCAGCAGTTTAGCAGGGGTTAAGGGTGGCTACACCTTC,CASSLAGVKGGYTF
TRBD2,TRBJ2-2,-,TRBV7-3,TGTGCCAGCAGCTTAAACGGGGGGAGTAACACCGGGGAGCTGTTTTTT,CASSLNGGSNTGELFF
TRBD1,TRBJ2-7,-,TRBV11-3,TGTGCCAGCAGCTTCATGGGACAGGGGGGTTACGAGCAGTACTTC,CASSFMGQGGYEQYF
-,TRBJ1-3,-,TRBV9,TGTGCCAGCAGCCAAGGCGGCTCTGGAAACACCATATATTTT,CASSQGGSGNTIYF
-,TRBJ2-3,-,TRBV7-3,TGTGCCAGCAGCCCCGGACTGAGCACAGATACGCAGTATTTT,CASSPGLSTDTQYF
-,TRBJ1-4,-,TRBV18,TGTGCCAGCTCACTAGAGACAGGACTCGCAACTAATGAAAAACTGTTTTTT,CASSLETGLATNEKLFF
TRBD1,TRBJ1-2,-,TRBV11-2,TGTGCCAGCACCTTCGCAGGGGGCACCTATGGCTACACCTTC,CASTFAGGTYGYTF
-,TRBJ2-2,-,TRBV9,TGTGCCACCAGCCAGGCCACGAACACCGGGGAGCTGTTTTTT,CATSQATNTGELFF
-,TRBJ2-7,-,TRBV9,TGTGCCAGCAGCTTAACCCAGGGGCTTAGGGAGCAGTACTTC,CASSLTQGLREQYF
-,TRBJ1-5,-,TRBV2,TGTGCCAGCAGTGCGGGGAACAATCAGCCCCAGCATTTT,CASSAGNNQPQHF
TRBD1,TRBJ1-2,-,TRBV4-1,TGCGCCAGCAGCCAAGATCCTTCACAGGGGGCGGCTAACTATGGCTACACCTTC,CASSQDPSQGAANYGYTF
-,TRBJ2-1,once,TRBV27,TGTGCCAGCAGCGGTAGCTCCTACAATGAGCAGTTCTTC,CASSGSSYNEQFF
-,TRBJ1-4,-,TRBV12-3/TRBV12-4,TGTGCCAGCAGTTATCCCCTAGGAAAACTGTTTTTT,CASSYPLGKLFF
TRBD2,TRBJ2-5,-,TRBV5-1,TGCGCCAGCAGCTTGACTAGCGGGGAACCTAAGACCCAGTACTTC,CASSLTSGEPKTQYF
-,TRBJ1-6,-,TRBV11-3,TGTGCCAGCAGCTCTACAGGGTACAATTCACCCCTCCACTTT,CASSSTGYNSPLHF
TRBD1,TRBJ1-2,-,TRBV15,TGTGCCACCAGCAGAGATGGGGACAGGGACGGCTACACCTTC,CATSRDGDRDGYTF
-,TRBJ1-1,-,TRBV18,TGTGCCAGCTCACGGGATTCGTTACAGGGAAGCACTGAAGCTTTCTTT,CASSRDSLQGSTEAFF
TRBD1,TRBJ1-4,-,TRBV5-6,TGTGCCAGCAGCTCGGGACAGCCTAATGAAAAACTGTTTTTT,CASSSGQPNEKLFF
-,TRBJ1-2,-,TRBV12-3/TRBV12-4,TGTGCCAGCAGTCCCCGGAGCTCCTATGGCTACACCTTC,CASSPRSSYGYTF
-,TRBJ1-2,-,TRBV24-1,TGTGCCACGCGACCTAGGGAGGGATATGGCTACACCTTC,CATRPREGYGYTF
TRBD1,TRBJ2-1,-,TRBV19,TGTGCCAGTACCACCGGGACAGGAGACTACAATGAGCAGTTCTTC,CASTTGTGDYNEQFF
-,TRBJ2-3,-,TRBV7-9,TGTGCCAGCCGAAAGGGGAGCACAGATACGCAGTATTTT,CASRKGSTDTQYF
-,TRBJ1-1,-,TRBV2,TGTGCCAGCATCCTTAGGAGACAGGAAGACACTGAAGCTTTCTTT,CASILRRQEDTEAFF
TRBD1,TRBJ2-7,-,TRBV19,TGTGCCAGTAGTGACCGGGACAGGGCATCCTACGAGCAGTACTTC,CASSDRDRASYEQYF
-,TRBJ1-1,-,TRBV11-2,TGTGCCAGCAGCATGACGGGGAACACTGAAGCTTTCTTT,CASSMTGNTEAFF
TRBD2,TRBJ2-3,-,TRBV24-1,TGTGCCACCAGTGATCCCCAACTAGCGAGCACAGATACGCAGTATTTT,CATSDPQLASTDTQYF
TRBD1,TRBJ1-1,-,TRBV5-1,TGCGCCAGCAGCTTGGCTCCCGGGACAGGGGGCCGCACTGAAGCTTTCTTT,CASSLAPGTGGRTEAFF
TRBD1,TRBJ1-4,-,TRBV5-4,TGTGCCAGCAGCTTGAGGGGGCCCTCCCGATCAGGGACTAATGAAAAACTGTTTTTT,CASSLRGPSRSGTNEKLFF
-,TRBJ1-4,-,TRBV2,TGTGCCAGCAGTGAGGAGGGGAAAGAAAAACTGTTTTTT,CASSEEGKEKLFF
-,TRBJ2-1,few,TRBV18,TGTGCCAGCTCACCAGGGCTTGACAATGAGCAGTTCTTC,CASSPGLDNEQFF
TRBD1,TRBJ2-3,-,TRBV19,TGTGCCAGTACCAGATCCGGGACAGGGGAATCGGGACGGCAGTATTTT,CASTRSGTGESGRQYF
TRBD1,TRBJ2-2,few,TRBV6-2/TRBV6-3,TGTGCCAGCAGTCCCGGACAGGGAGAAACCGGGGAGCTGTTTTTT,CASSPGQGETGELFF